The rows below give T cell receptor beta chains drawn from one sample of a study of identical twins. MiXCR, applied by TCRdb to the 5' RACE reads, yields one record per CDR3 protein. This sample carries about 530,000 distinct CDR3 sequences, nearly 15% of them seen once, and the ten largest clones take more than 0.4%. These same data were also listed under a study on yellow fever vaccine responses in identical twins.

Sequencing input: CD4+ T cells sorted from blood. The receptors here all came from a woman in her late teens or twenties in good health. CDR3s leave out the opening cysteine and the closing phenylalanine or tryptophan. Size tells how often a clone was seen (once, few, many) or the class of an expanded clone, and some rows leave it out.

TRBJ2-1 | TRBV20-1 | - | 12 | SAGGQGVVNEQF
TRBJ2-1 | TRBV5-1 | - | 15 | ASSLSGTSGSYNEQF
TRBJ2-5 | TRBV20-1 | few | 9 | SARLRETQY
TRBJ2-1 | TRBV6-1 | - | 10 | ASTRLGDEQF
TRBJ2-1 | TRBV20-1 | few | 13 | SAREVVARYNEQF
TRBJ2-5 | TRBV12-3/TRBV12-4 | - | 15 | ASSFTLRDRGQETQY
TRBJ2-2 | TRBV6-1 | few | 12 | ASSPGADTGELF
TRBJ2-5 | TRBV2 | - | 12 | ASSGNQGQETQY
TRBJ2-5 | TRBV7-8 | few | 13 | ASSLEGRAQETQY
TRBJ2-7 | TRBV6-1 | - | 13 | ASSEARAVPYEQY
TRBJ1-6 | TRBV3-1 | few | 12 | ASHLSILGSPLH
TRBJ2-1 | TRBV12-3/TRBV12-4 | many | 12 | ASTTGPVRNEQF
TRBJ1-6 | TRBV10-3 | few | 11 | AISRDRASPLH
TRBJ2-4 | TRBV28 | few | 11 | ASSPTGSGIQY
TRBJ1-2 | TRBV10-3 | few | 12 | AISESDGNYGYT
TRBJ2-3 | TRBV24-1 | - | 9 | ATTSSDTQY
TRBJ1-2 | TRBV5-1 | - | 12 | ASREGSGPYGYT
TRBJ2-4 | TRBV15 | few | 11 | ATSRDRAFFQY
TRBJ2-6 | TRBV10-3 | few | 13 | AISVVGPGANVLT
TRBJ1-2 | TRBV29-1 | - | 12 | SVDDLRGRDGYT
TRBJ1-1 | TRBV10-3 | - | 12 | AIRTGTGDTEAF
TRBJ2-1 | TRBV5-1 | - | 14 | ASSPGVAGSYNEQF
TRBJ2-7 | TRBV12-3/TRBV12-4 | few | 11 | ASSLVGTNEQY
TRBJ2-5 | TRBV5-1 | few | 12 | ASSWRAGQETQY
TRBJ1-3 | TRBV3-1 | - | 13 | ASSQGQLVGNTIY
TRBJ2-5 | TRBV29-1 | many | 12 | SALSGRALETQY
TRBJ2-1 | TRBV15 | - | 16 | ATSRLQWTGPGFNEQF
TRBJ2-5 | TRBV5-1 | - | 13 | ASRIDRGGHETQY
TRBJ2-6 | TRBV7-9 | few | 13 | ASSSFASGANVLT
TRBJ1-3 | TRBV5-5 | many | 12 | ASSLLGAGNTIY
TRBJ1-1 | TRBV3-1 | many | 12 | ASSQNTGSTEAF
TRBJ2-2 | TRBV6-5 | few | 17 | ASSYSGTGGARGTGELF
TRBJ2-1 | TRBV27 | - | 13 | ASTSRLAGGHEQF
TRBJ2-2 | TRBV29-1 | - | 13 | SVVRTGGKTGELF
TRBJ1-1 | TRBV20-1 | - | 10 | SANRLNTEAF
TRBJ2-3 | TRBV20-1 | - | 10 | SAIGPADTQY
TRBJ2-7 | TRBV29-1 | - | 12 | SVSPGQGAYEQY
TRBJ2-4 | TRBV29-1 | few | 10 | SVVQQGYIQY
TRBJ1-3 | TRBV3-1 | few | 13 | ASSQDGVSGNTIY
TRBJ2-7 | TRBV6-2/TRBV6-3 | - | 11 | ASRTSGTSADY
TRBJ2-7 | TRBV12-3/TRBV12-4 | - | 13 | ASSLAGLLSYEQY
TRBJ1-6 | TRBV3-1 | - | 12 | ASSQGIANSPLH
TRBJ1-2 | TRBV12-3/TRBV12-4 | many | 10 | ASSLANYGYT
TRBJ2-3 | TRBV12-3/TRBV12-4 | many | 10 | ASSPLGDTQY
TRBJ1-5 | TRBV2 | - | 14 | ASSEMPPGSNQPQH
TRBJ2-5 | TRBV6-5 | - | 17 | ASSYSGSTSGSGLETQY
TRBJ2-3 | TRBV3-1 | - | 14 | ASSPLGGGALDTQY
TRBJ1-1 | TRBV5-6 | - | 10 | ASSLAGFEAF
TRBJ1-2 | TRBV6-1 | many | 13 | ASSEWTGPNYGYT